This TCR beta chain came from a study of blood T cell repertoires in COVID-19. Study processing details: Reference gene primers were amplified, and this amplification served to estimate nucleated cell counts. Using immunoSEQ multiplex PCR, the repertoire was profiled, and TCRdb retains in-frame clones only, with some absent. V and J calls and clone size come straight from that table; D and trimming were deduced from the DNA. The sample includes 43,000 or so clones, over 80% of them seen just once. Trimming left V 4 bases short and J 2 bases short, with 9 bases between. CDR3 length: 14 amino acids. The germline CDR1 and CDR2 sequences are SEHNR and FQNEAQ (reference sequence).

This TCR derives from a man between 60 and 70 years old with active COVID-19. The sequenced sample was peripheral blood. The V gene is TRBV7-9, the J gene TRBJ1-3; D call uncertain. The CDR3 region has the DNA TGTGCCAGCAGCTCCCTGTCTACTGGAAACACCATATATTTT. As protein: CASSSLSTGNTIYF.